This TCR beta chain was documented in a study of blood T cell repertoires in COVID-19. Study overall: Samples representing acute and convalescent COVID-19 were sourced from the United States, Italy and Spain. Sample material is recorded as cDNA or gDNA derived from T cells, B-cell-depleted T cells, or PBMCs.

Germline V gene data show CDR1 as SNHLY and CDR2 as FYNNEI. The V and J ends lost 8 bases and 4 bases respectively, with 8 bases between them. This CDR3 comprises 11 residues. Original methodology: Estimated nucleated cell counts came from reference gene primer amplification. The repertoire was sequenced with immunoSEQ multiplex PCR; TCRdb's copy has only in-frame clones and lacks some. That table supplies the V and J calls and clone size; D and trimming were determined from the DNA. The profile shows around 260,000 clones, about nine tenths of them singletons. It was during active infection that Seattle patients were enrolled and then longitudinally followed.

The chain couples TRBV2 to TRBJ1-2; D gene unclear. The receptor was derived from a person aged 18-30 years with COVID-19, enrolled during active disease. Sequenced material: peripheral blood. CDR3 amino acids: CASRFSYGYTF. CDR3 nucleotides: TGTGCCAGCCGGTTTTCCTATGGCTACACCTTC.